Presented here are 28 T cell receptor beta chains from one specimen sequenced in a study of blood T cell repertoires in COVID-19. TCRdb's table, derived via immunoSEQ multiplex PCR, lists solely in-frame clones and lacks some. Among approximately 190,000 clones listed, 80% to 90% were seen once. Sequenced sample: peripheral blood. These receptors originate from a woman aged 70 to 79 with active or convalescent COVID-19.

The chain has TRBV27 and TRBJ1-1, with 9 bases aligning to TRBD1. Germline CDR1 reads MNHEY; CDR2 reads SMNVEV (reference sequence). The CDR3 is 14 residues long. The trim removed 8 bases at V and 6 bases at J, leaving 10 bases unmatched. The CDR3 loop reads CASGTGIRVPEAFF. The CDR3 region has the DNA TGTGCCAGCGGGACAGGGATTCGTGTACCTGAAGCTTTCTTT.

This CDR3 reads CASSPPRLAVGEQFF. The CDR3 DNA follows: TGTGCCAGCAGTCCACCCCGACTAGCCGTAGGTGAGCAGTTCTTC. The rearrangement uses TRBV7-9 and TRBJ2-1; 7 positions match TRBD2. CDR3 length: 15 amino acids. In germline, CDR1 is SEHNR, CDR2 FQNEAQ (reference sequence). With 6 bases clipped from V and 9 bases from J, the junction kept 14 bases outside the gene matches.

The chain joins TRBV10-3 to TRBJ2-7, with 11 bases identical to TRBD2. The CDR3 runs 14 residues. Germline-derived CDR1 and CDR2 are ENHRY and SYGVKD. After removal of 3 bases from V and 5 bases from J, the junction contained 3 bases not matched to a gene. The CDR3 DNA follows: TGTGCCATCAGTGAAACTAGCGGGAGAGACGAGCAGTACTTC. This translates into CAISETSGRDEQYF.

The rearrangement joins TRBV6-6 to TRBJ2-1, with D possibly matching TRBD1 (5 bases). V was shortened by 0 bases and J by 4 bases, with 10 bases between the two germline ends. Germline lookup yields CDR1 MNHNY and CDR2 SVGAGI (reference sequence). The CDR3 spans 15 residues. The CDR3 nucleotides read TGTGCCAGCAGTTACTCGAGACAGAGATACAATGAGCAGTTCTTC. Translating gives CASSYSRQRYNEQFF.

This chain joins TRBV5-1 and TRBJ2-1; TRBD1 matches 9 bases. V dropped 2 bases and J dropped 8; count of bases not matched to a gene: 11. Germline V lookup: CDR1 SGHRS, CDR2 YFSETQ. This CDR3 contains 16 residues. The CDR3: CASSFPSGTGNDEQFF. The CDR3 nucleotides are TGCGCCAGCAGCTTCCCCTCGGGGACAGGGAACGATGAGCAGTTCTTC.

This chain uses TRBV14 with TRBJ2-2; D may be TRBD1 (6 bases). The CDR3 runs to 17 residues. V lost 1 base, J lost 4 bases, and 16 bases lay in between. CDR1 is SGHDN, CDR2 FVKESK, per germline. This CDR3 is CASSQVIGQGPTGELFF. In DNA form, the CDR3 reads TGTGCCAGCAGCCAAGTCATCGGGCAGGGGCCCACCGGGGAGCTGTTTTTT.

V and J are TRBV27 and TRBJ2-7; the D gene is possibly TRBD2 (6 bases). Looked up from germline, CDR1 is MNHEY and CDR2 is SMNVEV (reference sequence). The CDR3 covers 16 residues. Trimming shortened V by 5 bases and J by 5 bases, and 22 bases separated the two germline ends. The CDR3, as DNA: TGTGCCAGCAGTGGGAGATGGACTACAGGATTCCACGAGCAGTACTTC. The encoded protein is CASSGRWTTGFHEQYF.

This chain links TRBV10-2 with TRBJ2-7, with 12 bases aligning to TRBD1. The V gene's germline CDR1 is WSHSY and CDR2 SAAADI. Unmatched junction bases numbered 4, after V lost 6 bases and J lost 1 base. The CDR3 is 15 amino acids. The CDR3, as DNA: TGCGCCAGCAGGGTGGGACAGGGGGCTTCCTACGAGCAGTACTTC. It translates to CASRVGQGASYEQYF.

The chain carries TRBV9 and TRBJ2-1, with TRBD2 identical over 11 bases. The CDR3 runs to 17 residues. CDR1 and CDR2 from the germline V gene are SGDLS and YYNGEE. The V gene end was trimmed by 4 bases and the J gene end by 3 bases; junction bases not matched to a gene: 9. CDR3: CASSQVAGGRGYNEQFF. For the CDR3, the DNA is TGTGCCAGCAGCCAGGTAGCGGGAGGGCGTGGCTACAATGAGCAGTTCTTC.

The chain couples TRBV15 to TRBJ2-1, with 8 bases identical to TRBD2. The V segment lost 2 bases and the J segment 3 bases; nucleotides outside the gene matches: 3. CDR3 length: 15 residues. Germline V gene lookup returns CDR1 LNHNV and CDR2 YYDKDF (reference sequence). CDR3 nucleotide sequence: TGTGCCACCAGCAGACGGACTAGCCTCTACAATGAGCAGTTCTTC. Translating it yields CATSRRTSLYNEQFF.

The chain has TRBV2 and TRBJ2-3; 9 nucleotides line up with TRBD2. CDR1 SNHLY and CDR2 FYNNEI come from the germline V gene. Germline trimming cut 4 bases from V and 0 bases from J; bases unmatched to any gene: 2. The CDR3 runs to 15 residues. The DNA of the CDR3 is TGTGCCAGCAGTGCTAGCGGGATTAGCACAGATACGCAGTATTTT. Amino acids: CASSASGISTDTQYF.

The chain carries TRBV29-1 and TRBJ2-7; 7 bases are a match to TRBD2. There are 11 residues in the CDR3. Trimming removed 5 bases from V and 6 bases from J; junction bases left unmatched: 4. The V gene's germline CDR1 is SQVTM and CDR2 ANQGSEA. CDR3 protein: CSVYGLGEQYF. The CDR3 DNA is TGCAGCGTTTATGGACTAGGCGAGCAGTACTTC.

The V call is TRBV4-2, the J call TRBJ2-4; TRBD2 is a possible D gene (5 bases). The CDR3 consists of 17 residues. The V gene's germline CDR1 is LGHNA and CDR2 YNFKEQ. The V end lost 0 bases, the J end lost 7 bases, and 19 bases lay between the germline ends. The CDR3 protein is CASSQDFMRRERNIQYF. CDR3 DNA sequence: TGTGCCAGCAGCCAAGATTTTATGAGAAGGGAGAGGAACATTCAGTACTTC.

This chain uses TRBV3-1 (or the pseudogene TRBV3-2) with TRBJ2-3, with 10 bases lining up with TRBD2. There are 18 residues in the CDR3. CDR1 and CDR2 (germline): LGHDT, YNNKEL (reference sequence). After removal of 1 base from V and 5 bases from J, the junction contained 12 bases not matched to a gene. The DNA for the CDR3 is TGTGCCAGCAGCCAAGTTGTGTTCGGGACTAGCGAAAAAGATACGCAGTATTTT. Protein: CASSQVVFGTSEKDTQYF.

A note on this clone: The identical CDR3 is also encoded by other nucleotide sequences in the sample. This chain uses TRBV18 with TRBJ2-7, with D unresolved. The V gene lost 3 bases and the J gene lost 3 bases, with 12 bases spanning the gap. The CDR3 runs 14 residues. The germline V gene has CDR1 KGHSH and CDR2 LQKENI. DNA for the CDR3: TGTGCCAGCTCACCCCCCGGCAGACTCTACGAGCAGTACTTC. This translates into CASSPPGRLYEQYF.

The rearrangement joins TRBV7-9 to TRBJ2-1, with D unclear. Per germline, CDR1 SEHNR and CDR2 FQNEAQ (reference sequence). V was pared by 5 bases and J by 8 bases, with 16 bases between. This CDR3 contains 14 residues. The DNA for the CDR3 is TGTGCCAGCAGCCCCCCCTATAGTACCGATGAGCAGTTCTTC. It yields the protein CASSPPYSTDEQFF. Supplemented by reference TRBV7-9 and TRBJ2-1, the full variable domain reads DTGVSQNPRHKITKRGQNVTFRCDPISEHNRLYWYRQTLGQGPEFLTYFQNEAQLEKSRLLSDRFSAERPKGSFSTLEIQRTEQGDSAMYLCASSPPYSTDEQFFGPGTRLTVL.

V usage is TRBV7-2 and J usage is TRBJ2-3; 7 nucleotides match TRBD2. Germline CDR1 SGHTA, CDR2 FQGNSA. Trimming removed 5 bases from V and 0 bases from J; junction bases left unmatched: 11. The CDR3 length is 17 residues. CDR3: CASSHPPRRESTDTQYF. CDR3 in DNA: TGTGCCAGCAGCCACCCCCCAAGGCGGGAGAGCACAGATACGCAGTATTTT. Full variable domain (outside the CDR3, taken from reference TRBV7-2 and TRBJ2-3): GAGVSQSPSNKVTEKGKDVELRCDPISGHTALYWYRQSLGQGLEFLIYFQGNSAPDKSGLPSDRFSAERTGGSVSTLTIQRTQQEDSAVYLCASSHPPRRESTDTQYFGPGTRLTVL.

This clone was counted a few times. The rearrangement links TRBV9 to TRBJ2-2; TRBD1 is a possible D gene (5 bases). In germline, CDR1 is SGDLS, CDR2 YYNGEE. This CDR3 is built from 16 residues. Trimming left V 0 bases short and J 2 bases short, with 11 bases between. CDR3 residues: CASSVEGADNTGELFF. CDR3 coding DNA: TGTGCCAGCAGCGTAGAAGGGGCAGATAACACCGGGGAGCTGTTTTTT.

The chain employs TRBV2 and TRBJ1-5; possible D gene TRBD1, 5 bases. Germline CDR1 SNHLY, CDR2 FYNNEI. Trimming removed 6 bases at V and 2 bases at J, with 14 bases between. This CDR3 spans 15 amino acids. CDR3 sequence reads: CASRPDPGGNQPQHF. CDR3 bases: TGTGCCAGCAGGCCCGACCCGGGGGGCAATCAGCCCCAGCATTTT.

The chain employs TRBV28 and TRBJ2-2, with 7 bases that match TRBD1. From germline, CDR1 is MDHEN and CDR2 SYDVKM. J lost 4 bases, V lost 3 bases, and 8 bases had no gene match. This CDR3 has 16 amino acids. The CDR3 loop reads CASSFSTYRGTGELFF. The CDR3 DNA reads TGTGCCAGCAGTTTCTCGACTTACAGGGGCACCGGGGAGCTGTTTTTT.

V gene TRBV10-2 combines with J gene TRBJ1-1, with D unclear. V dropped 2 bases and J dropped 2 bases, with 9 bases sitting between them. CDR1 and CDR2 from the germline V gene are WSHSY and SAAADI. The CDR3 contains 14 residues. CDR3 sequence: CASSELPLNTEAFF. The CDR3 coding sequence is TGCGCCAGCAGTGAGCTTCCCTTAAACACTGAAGCTTTCTTT.

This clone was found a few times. CDR3 coding DNA: TGCGCCAGCAGCTGGACAGGGGCGACGAACACTGAAGCTTTCTTT. It translates to CASSWTGATNTEAFF. The V and J genes are TRBV5-1 and TRBJ1-1; 9 bases agree with TRBD1. The V gene end was trimmed by 3 bases and the J gene end by 1 base; junction bases not matched to a gene: 4. The CDR3 spans 15 residues. CDR1 SGHRS and CDR2 YFSETQ come from the germline V gene.

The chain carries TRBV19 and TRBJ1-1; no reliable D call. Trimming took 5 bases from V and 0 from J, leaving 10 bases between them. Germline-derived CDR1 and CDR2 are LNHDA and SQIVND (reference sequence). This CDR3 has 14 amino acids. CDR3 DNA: TGTGCCAGTAGTCTCACAGTTATGAACACTGAAGCTTTCTTT. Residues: CASSLTVMNTEAFF.

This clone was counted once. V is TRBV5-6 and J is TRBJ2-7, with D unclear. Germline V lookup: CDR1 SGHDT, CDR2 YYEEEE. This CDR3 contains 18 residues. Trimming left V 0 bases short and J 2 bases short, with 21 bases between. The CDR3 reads CASSLAAIELISPYEQYF. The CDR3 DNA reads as TGTGCCAGCAGCTTGGCCGCGATAGAGTTAATTAGTCCCTACGAGCAGTACTTC.

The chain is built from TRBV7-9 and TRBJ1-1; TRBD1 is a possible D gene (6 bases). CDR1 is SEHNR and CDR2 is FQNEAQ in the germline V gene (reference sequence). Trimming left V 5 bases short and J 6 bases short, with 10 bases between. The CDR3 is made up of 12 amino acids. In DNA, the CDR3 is TGTGCCAGCAGCCCAGGGACATCTGAAGCTTTCTTT. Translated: CASSPGTSEAFF.

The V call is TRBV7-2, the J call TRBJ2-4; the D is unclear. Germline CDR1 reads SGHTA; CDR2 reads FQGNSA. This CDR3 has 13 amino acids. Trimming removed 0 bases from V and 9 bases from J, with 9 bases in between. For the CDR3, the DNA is TGTGCCAGCAGCTTAGCCGGGTCCCCCATTCAGTACTTC. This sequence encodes CASSLAGSPIQYF.

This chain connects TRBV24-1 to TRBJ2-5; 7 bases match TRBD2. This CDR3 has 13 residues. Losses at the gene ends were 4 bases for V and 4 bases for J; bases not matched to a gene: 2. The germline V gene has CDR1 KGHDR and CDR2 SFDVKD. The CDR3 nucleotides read TGTGCCACCAGTGAACCGGGGGGAGAGACCCAGTACTTC. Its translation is CATSEPGGETQYF.

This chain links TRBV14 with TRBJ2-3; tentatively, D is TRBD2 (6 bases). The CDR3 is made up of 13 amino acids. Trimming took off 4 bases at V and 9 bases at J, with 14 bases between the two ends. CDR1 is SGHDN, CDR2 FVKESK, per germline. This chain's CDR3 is CASSLRDSSTQYF. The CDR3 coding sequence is TGTGCCAGCAGCCTTCGGGACTCCTCAACGCAGTATTTT.